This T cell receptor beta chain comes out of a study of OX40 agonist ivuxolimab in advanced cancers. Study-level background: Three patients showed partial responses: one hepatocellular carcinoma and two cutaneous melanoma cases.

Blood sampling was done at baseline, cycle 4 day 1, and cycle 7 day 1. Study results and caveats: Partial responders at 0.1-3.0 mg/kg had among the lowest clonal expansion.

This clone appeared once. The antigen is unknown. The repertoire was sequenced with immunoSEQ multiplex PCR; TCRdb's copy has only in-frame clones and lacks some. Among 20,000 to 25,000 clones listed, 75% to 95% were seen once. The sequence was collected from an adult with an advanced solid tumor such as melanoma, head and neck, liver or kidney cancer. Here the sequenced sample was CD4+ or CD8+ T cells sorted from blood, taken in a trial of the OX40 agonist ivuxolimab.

The CDR3 region has the DNA TGTGCCAGCAGCTTACTAGAGGTAATGGATGAGCAGTTCTTC. It is translated as CASSLLEVMDEQFF. The V gene is TRBV7-9, the J gene TRBJ2-1; D uncertain. The V end lost 2 bases, the J end lost 8 bases, and 13 bases lay between the germline ends. The germline V gene has CDR1 SEHNR and CDR2 FQNEAQ (reference sequence). This CDR3 is built from 14 residues.